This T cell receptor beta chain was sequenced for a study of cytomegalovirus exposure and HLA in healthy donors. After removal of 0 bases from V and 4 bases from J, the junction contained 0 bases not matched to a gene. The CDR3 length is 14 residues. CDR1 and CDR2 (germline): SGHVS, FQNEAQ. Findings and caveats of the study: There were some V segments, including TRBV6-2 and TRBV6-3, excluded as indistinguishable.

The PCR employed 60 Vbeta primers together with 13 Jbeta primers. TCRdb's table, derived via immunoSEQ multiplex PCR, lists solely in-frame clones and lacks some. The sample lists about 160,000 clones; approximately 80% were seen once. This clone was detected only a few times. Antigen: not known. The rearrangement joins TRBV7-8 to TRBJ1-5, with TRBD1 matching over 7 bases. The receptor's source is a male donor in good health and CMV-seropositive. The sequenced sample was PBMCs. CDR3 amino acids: CASSLAQGNQPQHF. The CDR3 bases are TGTGCCAGCAGCTTAGCACAGGGGAATCAGCCCCAGCATTTT.